What follows are 3 T cell receptor beta chains derived from one specimen sequenced in a study of T-cell memory formation after mild COVID-19. TCRdb independently ran MiXCR on the 5' RACE reads; one entry per CDR3 protein. The sample gives around 390,000 distinct CDR3 sequences, 16% of which show up once; around a fifth is in the top ten. The sample consisted of PBMCs or a T cell subset sorted from them (not recorded which). The receptor source for this set is a man aged 18-30 years who had mild COVID-19 (a few samples of this study predate the infection). Cell type and time point are not known.

This sequence joins TRBV19 and TRBJ1-1; D ambiguous. The V end was cut by 5 bases, the J end by 4 bases, with 14 bases between. Germline CDR1 LNHDA, CDR2 SQIVND (reference sequence). There are 14 residues in the CDR3. CDR3 region: CASSPDGWGTEAFF. The CDR3 DNA sequence: TGTGCCAGTAGTCCCGACGGGTGGGGCACTGAAGCTTTCTTT.

The chain couples TRBV12-3 or TRBV12-4 to TRBJ1-1; D not resolved. The CDR3 loop spans 12 amino acids. The V end lost 2 bases, the J end lost 6 bases, and 7 bases lay between the germline ends. As DNA, the CDR3 is TGTGCCAGCAGTTTAAGTGTCCCTGAAGCTTTCTTT. Residues: CASSLSVPEAFF.

The chain uses TRBV10-2 and TRBJ2-3; D remains ambiguous. The germline V and J ends were trimmed by 3 bases and 11 bases, with 12 bases remaining between them. The germline CDR1 and CDR2 sequences are WSHSY and SAAADI. The CDR3 totals 12 residues. The CDR3 loop reads CASSEGLYVQYF. Written as DNA, the CDR3 is TGCGCCAGCAGTGAAGGGCTCTACGTGCAGTATTTT.